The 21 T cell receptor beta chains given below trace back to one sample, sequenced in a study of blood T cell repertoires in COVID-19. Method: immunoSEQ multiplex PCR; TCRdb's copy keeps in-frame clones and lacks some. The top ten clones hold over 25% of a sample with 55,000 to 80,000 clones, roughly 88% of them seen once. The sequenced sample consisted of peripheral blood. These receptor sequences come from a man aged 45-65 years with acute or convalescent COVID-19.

For the CDR3, the DNA is TGCGCCAGCAGCTTGTTGGGACAGGGGTTTTCCGAGCAGTACTTC. Its translation is CASSLLGQGFSEQYF. This sequence joins TRBV5-1 and TRBJ2-7; 10 bases map to TRBD1. The V and J ends lost 1 base and 6 bases, in that order; junction bases with no gene match: 7. The CDR3 covers 15 residues. Germline V gene lookup returns CDR1 SGHRS and CDR2 YFSETQ.

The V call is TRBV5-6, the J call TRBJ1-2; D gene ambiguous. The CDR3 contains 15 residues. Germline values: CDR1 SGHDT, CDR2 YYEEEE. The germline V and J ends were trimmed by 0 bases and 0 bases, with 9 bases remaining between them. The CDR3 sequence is CASSLGSVANYGYTF. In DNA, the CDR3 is TGTGCCAGCAGCTTGGGGTCCGTAGCTAACTATGGCTACACCTTC.

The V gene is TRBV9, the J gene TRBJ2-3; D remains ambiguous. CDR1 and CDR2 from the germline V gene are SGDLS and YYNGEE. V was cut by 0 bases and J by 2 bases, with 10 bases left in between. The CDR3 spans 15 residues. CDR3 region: CASSVGSRFTDTQYF. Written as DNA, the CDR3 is TGTGCCAGCAGCGTAGGAAGCCGATTCACAGATACGCAGTATTTT.

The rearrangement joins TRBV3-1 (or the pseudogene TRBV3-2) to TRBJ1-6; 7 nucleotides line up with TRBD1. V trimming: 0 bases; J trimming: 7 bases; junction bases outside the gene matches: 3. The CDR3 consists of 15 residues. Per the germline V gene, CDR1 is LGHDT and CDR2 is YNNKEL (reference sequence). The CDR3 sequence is CASSQEGTVNSPLHF. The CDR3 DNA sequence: TGTGCCAGCAGCCAAGAAGGGACAGTAAATTCACCCCTCCACTTT.

The CDR3 sequence: CASSLAGGYEQYF. Written as DNA, the CDR3 is TGTGCCAGCAGCTTAGCGGGGGGCTACGAGCAGTACTTC. The chain carries TRBV7-3 and TRBJ2-7; 8 bases match TRBD2. J was trimmed by 3 bases and V by 2 bases; bases with no gene match: 0. The germline CDR1 and CDR2 sequences are SGHTA and FQGTGA. This CDR3 region has 13 residues.

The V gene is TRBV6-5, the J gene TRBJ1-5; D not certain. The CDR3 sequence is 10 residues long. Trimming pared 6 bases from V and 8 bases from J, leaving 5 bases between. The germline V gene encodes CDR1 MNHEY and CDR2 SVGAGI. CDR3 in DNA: TGTGCCAGCAGGGGAGAGCCCCAGCATTTT. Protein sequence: CASRGEPQHF.

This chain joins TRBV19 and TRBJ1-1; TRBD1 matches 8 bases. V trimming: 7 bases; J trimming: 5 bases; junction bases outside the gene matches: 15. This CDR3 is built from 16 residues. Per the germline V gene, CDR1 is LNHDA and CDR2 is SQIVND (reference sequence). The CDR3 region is CASTKDRGTLSTEAFF. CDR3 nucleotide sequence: TGTGCCAGTACCAAAGACAGGGGAACTTTAAGTACTGAAGCTTTCTTT.

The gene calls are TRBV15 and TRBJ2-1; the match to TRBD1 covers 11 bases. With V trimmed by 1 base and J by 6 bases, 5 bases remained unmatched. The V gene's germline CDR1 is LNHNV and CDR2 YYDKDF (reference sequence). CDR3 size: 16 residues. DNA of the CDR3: TGTGCCACCAGCAGAGCTAGGGGACAGGGGGGCAATGAGCAGTTCTTC. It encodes CATSRARGQGGNEQFF.

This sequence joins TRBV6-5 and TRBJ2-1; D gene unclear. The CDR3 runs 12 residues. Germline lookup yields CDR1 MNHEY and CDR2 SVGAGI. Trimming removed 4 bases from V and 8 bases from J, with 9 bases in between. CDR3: CASSSRRHEQFF. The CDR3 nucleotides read TGTGCCAGCAGTTCACGGAGACATGAGCAGTTCTTC.

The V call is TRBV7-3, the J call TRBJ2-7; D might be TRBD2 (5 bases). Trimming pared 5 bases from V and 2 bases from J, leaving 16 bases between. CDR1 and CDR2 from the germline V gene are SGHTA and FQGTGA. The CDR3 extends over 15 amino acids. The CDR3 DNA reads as TGTGCCAGCAGCCCCTACTTGGGGAGACCCTACGAGCAGTACTTC. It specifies CASSPYLGRPYEQYF.

The CDR3 sequence: CASSESGFGGYTF. CDR3 coding DNA: TGTGCCAGCAGCGAGTCAGGGTTTGGTGGCTACACCTTC. This chain connects TRBV5-4 to TRBJ1-2, with D tentatively TRBD1 (5 bases). Per the germline V gene, CDR1 is SGHNT and CDR2 is YYREEE (reference sequence). Trimming removed 4 bases from V and 7 bases from J, with 14 bases in between. The CDR3 is 13 amino acids.

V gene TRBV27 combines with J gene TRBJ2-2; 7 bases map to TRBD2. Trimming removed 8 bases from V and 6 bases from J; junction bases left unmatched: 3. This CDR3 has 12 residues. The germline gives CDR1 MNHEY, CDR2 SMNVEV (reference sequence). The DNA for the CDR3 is TGTGCCAGCCGGGGGGATGCCGGGGAGCTGTTTTTT. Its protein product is CASRGDAGELFF.

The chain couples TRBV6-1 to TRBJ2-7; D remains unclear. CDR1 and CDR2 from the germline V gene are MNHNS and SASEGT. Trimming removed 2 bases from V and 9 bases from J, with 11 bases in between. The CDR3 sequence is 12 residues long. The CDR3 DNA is TGTGCCAGCAGTGAAAGGCAGGCTCGGCAGTACTTC. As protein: CASSERQARQYF.

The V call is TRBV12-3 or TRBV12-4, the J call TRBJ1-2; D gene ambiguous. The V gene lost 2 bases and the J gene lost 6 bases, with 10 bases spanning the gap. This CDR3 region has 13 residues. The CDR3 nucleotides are TGTGCCAGCAGTTTAAGGCGTGGGCATGGCTACACCTTC. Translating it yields CASSLRRGHGYTF.

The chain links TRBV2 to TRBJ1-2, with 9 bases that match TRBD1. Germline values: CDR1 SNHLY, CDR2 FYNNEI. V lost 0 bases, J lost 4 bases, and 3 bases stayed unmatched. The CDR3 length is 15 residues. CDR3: CASSEAGTGLYGYTF. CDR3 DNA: TGTGCCAGCAGTGAAGCGGGGACAGGGCTCTATGGCTACACCTTC.

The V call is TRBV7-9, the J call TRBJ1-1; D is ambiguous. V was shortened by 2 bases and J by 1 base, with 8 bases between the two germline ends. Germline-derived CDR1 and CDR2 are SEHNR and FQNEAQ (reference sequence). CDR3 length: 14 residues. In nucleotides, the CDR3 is TGTGCCAGCAGCTTATACCTAGGGAACACTGAAGCTTTCTTT. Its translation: CASSLYLGNTEAFF.

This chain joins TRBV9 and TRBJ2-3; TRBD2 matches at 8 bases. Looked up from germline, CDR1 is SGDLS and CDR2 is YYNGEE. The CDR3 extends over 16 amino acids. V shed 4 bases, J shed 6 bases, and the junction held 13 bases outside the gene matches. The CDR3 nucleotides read TGTGCCAGCAGCAAGCTGCGGGGGGCCGTTTTGGATACGCAGTATTTT. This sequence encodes CASSKLRGAVLDTQYF.

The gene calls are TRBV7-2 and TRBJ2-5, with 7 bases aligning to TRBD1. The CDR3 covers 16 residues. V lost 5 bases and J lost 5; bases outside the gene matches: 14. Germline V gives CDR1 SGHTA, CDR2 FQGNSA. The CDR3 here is CASSHRGQGQYETQYF. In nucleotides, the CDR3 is TGTGCCAGCAGCCATAGGGGGCAAGGACAGTATGAGACCCAGTACTTC.

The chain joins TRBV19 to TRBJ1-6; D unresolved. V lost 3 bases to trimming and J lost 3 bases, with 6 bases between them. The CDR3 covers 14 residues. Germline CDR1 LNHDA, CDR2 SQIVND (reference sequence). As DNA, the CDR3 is TGTGCCAGTAGTATTCGTTACTATAATTCACCCCTCCACTTT. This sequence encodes CASSIRYYNSPLHF.

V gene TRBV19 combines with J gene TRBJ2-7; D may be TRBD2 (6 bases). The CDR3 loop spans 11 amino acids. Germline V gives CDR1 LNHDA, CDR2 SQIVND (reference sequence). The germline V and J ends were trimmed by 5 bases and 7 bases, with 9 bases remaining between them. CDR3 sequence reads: CASSSGVEQYF. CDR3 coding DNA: TGTGCCAGTAGTTCGGGGGTTGAGCAGTACTTC.

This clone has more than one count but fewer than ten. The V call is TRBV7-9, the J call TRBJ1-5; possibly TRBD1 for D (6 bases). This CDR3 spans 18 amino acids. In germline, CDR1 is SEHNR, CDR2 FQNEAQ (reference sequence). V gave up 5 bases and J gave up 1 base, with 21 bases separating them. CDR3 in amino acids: CASSTEITGQISNQPQHF. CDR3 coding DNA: TGTGCCAGCAGCACGGAGATAACGGGACAAATAAGCAATCAGCCCCAGCATTTT.